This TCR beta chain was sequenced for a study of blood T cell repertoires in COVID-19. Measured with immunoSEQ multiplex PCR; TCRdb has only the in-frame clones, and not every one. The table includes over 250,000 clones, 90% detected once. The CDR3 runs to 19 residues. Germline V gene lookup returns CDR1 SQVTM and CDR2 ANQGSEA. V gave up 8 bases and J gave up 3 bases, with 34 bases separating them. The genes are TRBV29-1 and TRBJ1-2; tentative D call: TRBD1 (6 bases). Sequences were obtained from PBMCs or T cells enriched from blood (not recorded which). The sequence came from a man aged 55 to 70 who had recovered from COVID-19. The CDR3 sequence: CSSRASIPEIQGQYYGYTF. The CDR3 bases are TGCAGCAGCAGGGCCTCAATTCCTGAGATCCAGGGACAATACTATGGCTACACCTTC.